Below, 27 T cell receptor beta chains from the same sample are listed, as sequenced in a study of T cells after yellow fever vaccination (dated by TCRdb to the late 2010s). The sample's treatment or condition, from its label and the paper: live attenuated yellow fever vaccine strain. Libraries were prepared through 5' RACE. Reads for this sample came from an Illumina NovaSeq 6000. TCRdb reworked the public reads: Q25 trimming with fastp, MiXCR clone assembly, productive beta chains retained. Entries that share a CDR3 protein sequence are merged under the most common genes and DNA. This sample comprises 250,000 to 400,000 distinct CDR3 sequences, 4% to 5.5% of them detected only once. Roughly 21% of the sample is taken by the ten largest. The sequencing used PBMCs, collected 15 days after the yellow fever booster vaccination. The receptors were gathered from a man younger than 35 who received the YFV17D yellow fever vaccine.

The genes are TRBV4-2 and TRBJ2-3; the D gene is possibly TRBD1 (6 bases). Germline V gene lookup returns CDR1 LGHNA and CDR2 YNFKEQ. The CDR3 is 14 amino acids. Trimming stripped 3 bases from V and 0 bases from J, with 7 bases between. CDR3 loop: CASSHGQSTDTQYF. The CDR3 nucleotides read TGTGCCAGCAGCCACGGACAGAGCACAGATACGCAGTATTTT.

This clonotype appeared many times. The chain employs TRBV5-1 and TRBJ1-1; 10 bases are shared with TRBD1. The length of the CDR3 is 15 residues. V lost 4 bases and J lost 5; bases outside the gene matches: 8. Per germline, CDR1 SGHRS and CDR2 YFSETQ. CDR3 amino acids: CASSLGQGQLTEAFF. In DNA, the CDR3 is TGCGCCAGCAGCCTGGGACAGGGGCAGTTGACTGAAGCTTTCTTT.

Many counts were recorded for this clonotype. This chain links TRBV7-9 with TRBJ2-7; 7 positions agree with TRBD1. The junction had 4 bases not matched to a gene; V was cut back by 5 bases and J by 6 bases. The germline V gene has CDR1 SEHNR and CDR2 FQNEAQ (reference sequence). The CDR3 is 12 residues long. This CDR3 reads CASSTTGSEQYF. The DNA for the CDR3 is TGTGCCAGCAGCACGACAGGGAGCGAGCAGTACTTC.

This clonotype has a handful of counts. V is TRBV5-1 and J is TRBJ1-1; D is uncertain. The CDR3 consists of 15 residues. V was shortened by 0 bases and J by 11 bases, with 20 bases between the two germline ends. Germline V lookup: CDR1 SGHRS, CDR2 YFSETQ. The CDR3 bases are TGCGCCAGCAGCTTGGATGCCCAGCGAGGGCCCGGGGCTTTCTTT. Translated, it gives CASSLDAQRGPGAFF.

This clonotype was seen at least ten times. The chain employs TRBV6-2 or TRBV6-3 and TRBJ2-5, with D possibly matching TRBD2 (5 bases). The germline V and J ends were trimmed by 6 bases and 5 bases, with 13 bases remaining between them. CDR1 is MNHEY, CDR2 SVGEGT, per germline. The CDR3 has 13 residues. CDR3 sequence reads: CASRPWTEETQYF. CDR3 DNA sequence: TGTGCCAGCAGACCGTGGACTGAGGAGACCCAGTACTTC.

This clonotype was seen a few times. This sequence joins TRBV11-2 and TRBJ1-2; D unresolved. The ends were cut back, 0 bases at V and 4 bases at J, with 18 bases in the middle. The CDR3 runs 17 residues. CDR1 and CDR2 (germline): SGHAT, FQNNGV. Here the CDR3 DNA reads TGTGCCAGCAGCTTAGATCGGTGGTCAGGTCAGCTCTATGGCTACACCTTC. It yields the protein CASSLDRWSGQLYGYTF. The full variable domain, rest sourced from reference TRBV11-2 and TRBJ1-2, is EAGVAQSPRYKIIEKRQSVAFWCNPISGHATLYWYQQILGQGPKLLIQFQNNGVVDDSQLPKDRFSAERLKGVDSTLKIQPAKLEDSAVYLCASSLDRWSGQLYGYTFGSGTRLTVV.

This clonotype was detected ten times or more. The rearrangement links TRBV5-1 to TRBJ1-5, with D possibly TRBD1 on 6 matching bases. The V end was cut by 4 bases, the J end by 1 base, with 12 bases between. The CDR3 has 15 amino acids. CDR1 is SGHRS, CDR2 YFSETQ, per germline. DNA for the CDR3: TGCGCCAGCAGCCCGGAGGGGGGGAGCAATCAGCCCCAGCATTTT. Amino acids: CASSPEGGSNQPQHF.

At least ten counts were recorded for this clonotype. The CDR3 sequence is CASIRGSEAFF. The CDR3 nucleotides read TGTGCCAGCATCAGGGGGTCTGAAGCTTTCTTT. The chain links TRBV12-3 or TRBV12-4 to TRBJ1-1; 7 bases align to TRBD1. The V gene end was trimmed by 7 bases and the J gene end by 6 bases; junction bases not matched to a gene: 2. CDR3 size: 11 residues.

The V and J genes are TRBV7-3 and TRBJ2-6; 11 bases align to TRBD1. Germline CDR1 reads SGHTA; CDR2 reads FQGTGA. The CDR3 contains 17 residues. V shed 5 bases, J shed 3 bases, and the junction held 6 bases outside the gene matches. CDR3 DNA sequence: TGTGCCAGCAGCCTCGGACAGGGGGCAGGTGGGGCCAACGTCCTGACTTTC. Protein product: CASSLGQGAGGANVLTF.

This clonotype appeared many times. The CDR3 nucleotides read TGTGCCAGCAGCTCGACAGGGGGTTACGAGCAGTACTTC. This sequence encodes CASSSTGGYEQYF. The rearrangement uses TRBV7-8 and TRBJ2-7, with 9 bases fitting TRBD1. From germline, CDR1 is SGHVS and CDR2 FQNEAQ. The length of the CDR3 is 13 residues. Germline trimming cut 4 bases from V and 4 bases from J; bases unmatched to any gene: 2.

The chain is built from TRBV5-1 and TRBJ2-3, with 9 positions matching TRBD2. Germline V CDR1 and CDR2: SGHRS, YFSETQ. This CDR3 has 19 residues. Germline trimming cut 4 bases from V and 0 bases from J; bases unmatched to any gene: 15. CDR3 loop: CASSAPLRAGGSSTDTQYF. The DNA for the CDR3 is TGCGCCAGCAGCGCCCCTCTGAGGGCGGGGGGGTCCAGCACAGATACGCAGTATTTT.

In nucleotides, the CDR3 is TGTGCCACCCAGTCGGCGGGGGGCTACGAGCAGTACGTC. Translating gives CATQSAGGYEQYV. V is TRBV28 and J is TRBJ2-7; 8 bases match TRBD2. V lost 10 bases, J lost 3 bases, and 8 bases stayed unmatched. Germline values: CDR1 MDHEN, CDR2 SYDVKM. The CDR3 length is 13 residues.

The chain links TRBV12-3 or TRBV12-4 to TRBJ2-7, with D hard to call. CDR3 length: 14 residues. Trimming took 2 bases from V and 2 from J, leaving 10 bases between them. Written as DNA, the CDR3 is TGTGCCAGCAGTTTAACGGTCGGTACCTACGAGCAGTACTTC. Residues: CASSLTVGTYEQYF.

This clonotype was counted many times. The V call is TRBV20-1, the J call TRBJ1-2; no clear D. V dropped 1 base and J dropped 8 bases, with 8 bases sitting between them. The CDR3 is 11 residues long. Germline CDR1 reads DFQATT; CDR2 reads SNEGSKA (reference sequence). CDR3 DNA sequence: TGCAGTGCTAGAGTACAGCGGGGCTACACCTTC. Protein sequence: CSARVQRGYTF.

Only a few counts were recorded for this clonotype. The DNA for the CDR3 is TGTGCCAGTAAGGGACAGGGTACAGCCGGGGAGCTGTTTTTT. Translation: CASKGQGTAGELFF. This rearrangement joins TRBV19 to TRBJ2-2; TRBD1 agrees at 9 bases. Germline CDR1 is LNHDA and CDR2 is SQIVND (reference sequence). V shed 7 bases, J shed 6 bases, and the junction held 6 bases outside the gene matches. The CDR3 contains 14 residues.

A few counts support this clonotype. This rearrangement joins TRBV10-2 to TRBJ1-4; D is uncertain. V lost 11 bases to trimming and J lost 5 bases, with 18 bases between them. This CDR3 has 14 residues. The germline V gene encodes CDR1 WSHSY and CDR2 SAAADI. For the CDR3, the DNA is TGCGCCTGCAAAAGGGAGAGAGCCAATGAAAAACTGTTTTTT. Amino acids: CACKRERANEKLFF.

This clonotype showed up just a few times. The V call is TRBV7-3, the J call TRBJ2-3; D is perhaps TRBD2 (6 bases). This CDR3 is built from 14 residues. Trimming removed 3 bases from V and 5 bases from J, with 12 bases in between. The germline gives CDR1 SGHTA, CDR2 FQGTGA. Here the CDR3 DNA reads TGTGCCAGCAGCTTGGGGGTGGAGGGAGATACGCAGTATTTT. Translated: CASSLGVEGDTQYF.

In this sample, this clonotype turned up a few times. This sequence joins TRBV7-9 and TRBJ1-2, with D hard to call. In germline, CDR1 is SEHNR, CDR2 FQNEAQ (reference sequence). The CDR3 sequence is 12 residues long. The V gene lost 3 bases and the J gene lost 8 bases, with 10 bases spanning the gap. The CDR3 DNA follows: TGTGCCAGCAGCTTTATGGATGGGGGCTACACCTTC. Amino acids: CASSFMDGGYTF.

This clonotype has ten or more counts. The chain combines TRBV2 with TRBJ2-5, with 9 nucleotides matching TRBD2. The germline gives CDR1 SNHLY, CDR2 FYNNEI. The CDR3 runs 16 residues. Losses at the gene ends were 4 bases for V and 1 base for J; bases not matched to a gene: 7. CDR3 sequence reads: CASSGPASGVQETQYF. In DNA form, the CDR3 reads TGTGCCAGCAGTGGGCCCGCTAGCGGGGTCCAAGAGACCCAGTACTTC.

The chain joins TRBV30 to TRBJ1-1; no clear D. This CDR3 is built from 15 residues. V lost 3 bases to trimming and J lost 5 bases, with 19 bases between them. Germline V gives CDR1 GTSNPN, CDR2 SVGIG (reference sequence). Here the CDR3 reads CAWSVEKEYWTEAFF. The CDR3 DNA is TGTGCCTGGAGCGTGGAGAAAGAATATTGGACTGAAGCTTTCTTT.

This rearrangement joins TRBV21-1 to TRBJ2-7; the D call in the table, TRBD2, was not verified against the DNA. TRBV21-1 is labeled a pseudogene. The CDR3 covers 15 residues. CDR3 in DNA: TGTGCCAGCAGCAAATCTCAACTAGCCCTTTCCGAGCAGTACGTC. Its translation: CASSKSQLALSEQYV.

This sequence joins TRBV21-1 and TRBJ1-4; the table names TRBD1, a call not compared with the DNA. TRBV21-1 is shown as a pseudogene. The CDR3 is 15 amino acids. The DNA of the CDR3 is TGTGCCAGCAGCAAAGAACGGACAGGGGACGAAAAACTGTTTTTT. Residues: CASSKERTGDEKLFF.

This clonotype was counted ten times or more. The J gene is TRBJ2-3, the V gene TRBV5-1; tentative D call: TRBD1 (5 bases). Trimming cost V 0 bases and J 6 bases, with 17 bases left between them. Germline V lookup: CDR1 SGHRS, CDR2 YFSETQ. The CDR3 length is 16 residues. CDR3 DNA sequence: TGCGCCAGCAGCTTGGCCACGAGGAGAAAGGGGGATACGCAGTATTTT. This codes for CASSLATRRKGDTQYF.

Many counts were recorded for this clonotype. The chain recombines TRBV7-9 with TRBJ1-4; 9 nucleotides agree with TRBD1. The ends lost 4 bases at V and 7 bases at J; junction bases unmatched: 10. This CDR3 region has 16 residues. CDR1 and CDR2 (germline): SEHNR, FQNEAQ (reference sequence). The CDR3 DNA is TGTGCCAGCAGCTCAAGTGACAGGGGGATTGGTGAAAAACTGTTTTTT. It codes for CASSSSDRGIGEKLFF.

This clonotype was picked up many times. The rearrangement links TRBV5-5 to TRBJ1-6, with D tentatively TRBD1 (5 bases). V was pared by 7 bases and J by 6 bases, with 17 bases between. Germline V CDR1 and CDR2: SGHKS, YYEKEE (reference sequence). The CDR3 extends over 15 amino acids. CDR3 sequence reads: CASAAGPIRNSPLHF. In DNA, the CDR3 is TGTGCCAGCGCGGCAGGGCCAATTCGTAATTCACCCCTCCACTTT.

Ten or more counts support this clonotype. V gene TRBV2 combines with J gene TRBJ2-5, with a weak D call TRBD1 (6 bases). Trimming cost V 4 bases and J 2 bases, with 14 bases left between them. Germline V gene data show CDR1 as SNHLY and CDR2 as FYNNEI. The CDR3 has 15 residues. For the CDR3, the DNA is TGTGCCAGCAGTGTTCAGGGGTCAGGGCAAGAGACCCAGTACTTC. This codes for CASSVQGSGQETQYF.

This clonotype was seen only a few times. V and J are TRBV10-3 and TRBJ2-2; no reliable D call. Germline V CDR1 and CDR2: ENHRY, SYGVKD. V was shortened by 4 bases and J by 4 bases, with 10 bases between the two germline ends. This CDR3 region has 14 residues. The CDR3 DNA is TGTGCCATCAGTGCCAGCACATCCACCGGGGAGCTGTTTTTT. Its protein product is CAISASTSTGELFF.